Sequencing of this TCR beta chain was carried out in a study of T cell responses to AZD1222 COVID-19 vaccine. Whole-study results and caveats: No repertoire was sampled before or during the peak T cell response, only after it. Most donors were white British, females outnumbered males, and clonal diversity was possibly underestimated. Seropositive status at baseline applied to only five or six AZD1222 recipients. Spike-specific TCR breadth rose after two AZD1222 doses, and depth rose as well.

The germline gives CDR1 MNHNS, CDR2 SASEGT. The CDR3 totals 17 residues. V trimming: 4 bases; J trimming: 2 bases; junction bases outside the gene matches: 11. With regard to this clone: What it binds is not known.

The assay was immunoSEQ multiplex PCR, and TCRdb's table has in-frame clones only and misses some. The sample records over 150,000 clones, roughly 94% being singletons. Sequenced material: peripheral blood, taken on day 0 of MenACWY control vaccination. This chain uses TRBV6-1 with TRBJ1-2; 9 nucleotides align to TRBD1. The receptor comes from an adult in good health. The chain's CDR3 is CASSGGTGPHLNYGYTF. The CDR3, as DNA: TGTGCCAGCAGTGGAGGGACAGGGCCCCACCTAAACTATGGCTACACCTTC.